This T cell receptor (beta chain) is from a study of OX40 agonist ivuxolimab in advanced cancers. CDR3 size: 16 residues. Germline V gene sequence: CDR1 SGHDT, CDR2 YYEEEE. V trimming: 0 bases; J trimming: 8 bases; junction bases outside the gene matches: 7. The repertoire was sequenced with immunoSEQ multiplex PCR; TCRdb's copy has only in-frame clones and lacks some. The sample holds about 95,000 clones, more than 85% seen once. This specimen consisted of CD4+ or CD8+ T cells sorted from blood, obtained in a trial of the OX40 agonist ivuxolimab. This chain links TRBV5-6 with TRBJ1-4; 10 bases fit TRBD1. This clonotype originated in an adult with an advanced solid tumor such as melanoma, head and neck, liver or kidney cancer. In DNA, the CDR3 is TGTGCCAGCAGCTTGGCACATGGGACAGGGGTAGAAAAACTGTTTTTT. This encodes CASSLAHGTGVEKLFF.